The clone carrying this T cell receptor (beta chain) turned up a few times. The germline CDR1 and CDR2 sequences are SGHTA and FQGNSA. CDR3 length equals 14 residues. Trimming left V 3 bases short and J 2 bases short, with 11 bases between. This entry belongs to a study of T-cell reconstitution after alpha-beta-depleted transplantation in children. Preparing the TCRbeta library involved the use of unique molecular identifiers. TCRdb redid the calling of the PCR reads with MiXCR, one entry per CDR3 protein. Of some 290,000 distinct CDR3 sequences in the sample, 9.9% were seen once. The starting material was PBMCs from the stem cell graft donor, obtained from the stem cell graft. The rearrangement uses TRBV7-2 and TRBJ2-7; possibly TRBD2 for D (6 bases). The clonotype comes from a human donor who donated a stem cell graft to a child with SCID. The CDR3: CASSFGGFTYEQYF. The CDR3 DNA reads as TGTGCCAGCAGCTTCGGGGGATTCACCTACGAGCAGTACTTC.